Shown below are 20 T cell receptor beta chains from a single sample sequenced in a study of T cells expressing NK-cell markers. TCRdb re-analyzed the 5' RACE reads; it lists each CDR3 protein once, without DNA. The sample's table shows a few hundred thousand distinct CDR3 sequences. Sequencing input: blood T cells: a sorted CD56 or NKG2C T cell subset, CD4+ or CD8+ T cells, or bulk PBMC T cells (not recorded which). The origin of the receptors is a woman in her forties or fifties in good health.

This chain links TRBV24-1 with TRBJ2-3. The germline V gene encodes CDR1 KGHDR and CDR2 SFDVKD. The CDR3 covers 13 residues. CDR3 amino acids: CATGVGSTDTQYF.

The CDR3 protein is CASSPRRASYNEQFF. The chain recombines TRBV27 with TRBJ2-1; without DNA, the TCRdb call of TRBD2 cannot be checked. The V gene's germline CDR1 is MNHEY and CDR2 SMNVEV (reference sequence). CDR3 length: 15 amino acids.

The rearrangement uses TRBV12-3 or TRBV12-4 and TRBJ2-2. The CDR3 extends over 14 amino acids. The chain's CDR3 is CASSTSGSAGELFF.

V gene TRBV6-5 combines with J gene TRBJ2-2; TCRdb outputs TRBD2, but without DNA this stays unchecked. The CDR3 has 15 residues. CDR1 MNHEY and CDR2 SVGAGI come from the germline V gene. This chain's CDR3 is CASTSGRGGTGELFF.

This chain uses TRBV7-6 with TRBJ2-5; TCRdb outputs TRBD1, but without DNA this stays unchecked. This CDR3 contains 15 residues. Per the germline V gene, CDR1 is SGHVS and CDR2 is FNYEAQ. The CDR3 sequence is CASSFRDWEQETQYF.

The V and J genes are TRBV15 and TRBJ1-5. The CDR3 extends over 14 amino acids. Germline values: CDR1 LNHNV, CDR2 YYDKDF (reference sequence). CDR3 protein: CATSRDGFNQPQHF. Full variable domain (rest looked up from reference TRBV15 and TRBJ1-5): DAMVIQNPRYQVTQFGKPVTLSCSQTLNHNVMYWYQQKSSQAPKLLFHYYDKDFNNEADTPDNFQSRRPNTSFCFLDIRSPGLGDTAMYLCATSRDGFNQPQHFGDGTRLSIL.

This CDR3 reads CASSLRRIIQGVYGYTF. This rearrangement joins TRBV12-3 or TRBV12-4 to TRBJ1-2; TCRdb calls TRBD1, which cannot be checked without DNA. The CDR3 extends over 17 amino acids.

The CDR3 loop is CSARVSAPTSYNEQFF. V is TRBV20-1 and J is TRBJ2-1; TCRdb proposes TRBD1, but this gene call is untestable without DNA. The CDR3 is 16 amino acids. CDR1 is DFQATT and CDR2 is SNEGSKA in the germline V gene (reference sequence).

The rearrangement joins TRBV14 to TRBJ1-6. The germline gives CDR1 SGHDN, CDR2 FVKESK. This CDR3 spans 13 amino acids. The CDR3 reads CASSPQITSPLHF. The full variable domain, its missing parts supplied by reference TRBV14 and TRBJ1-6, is EAGVTQFPSHSVIEKGQTVTLRCDPISGHDNLYWYRRVMGKEIKFLLHFVKESKQDESGMPNNRFLAERTGGTYSTLKVQPAELEDSGVYFCASSPQITSPLHFGNGTRLTVT.

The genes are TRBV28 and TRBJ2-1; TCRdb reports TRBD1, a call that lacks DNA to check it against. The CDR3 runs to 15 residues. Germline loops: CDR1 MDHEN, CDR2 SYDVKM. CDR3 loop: CASGEQGESYNEQFF.

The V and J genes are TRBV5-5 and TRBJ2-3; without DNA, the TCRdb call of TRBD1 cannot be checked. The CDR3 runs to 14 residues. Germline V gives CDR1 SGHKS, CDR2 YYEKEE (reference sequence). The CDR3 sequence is CASSFPGGTDTQYF.

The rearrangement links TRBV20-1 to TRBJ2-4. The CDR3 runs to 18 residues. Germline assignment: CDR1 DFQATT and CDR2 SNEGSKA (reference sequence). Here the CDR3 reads CSATGRRIDILAKNIQYF.

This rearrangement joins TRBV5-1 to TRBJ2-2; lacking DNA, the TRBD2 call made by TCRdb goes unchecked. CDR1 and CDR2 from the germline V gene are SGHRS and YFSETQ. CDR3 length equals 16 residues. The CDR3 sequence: CASSRSGSTNTGELFF.

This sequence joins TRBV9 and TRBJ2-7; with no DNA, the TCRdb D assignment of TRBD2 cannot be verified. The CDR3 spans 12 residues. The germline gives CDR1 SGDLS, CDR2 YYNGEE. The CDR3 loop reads CASSVGLNEQYF.

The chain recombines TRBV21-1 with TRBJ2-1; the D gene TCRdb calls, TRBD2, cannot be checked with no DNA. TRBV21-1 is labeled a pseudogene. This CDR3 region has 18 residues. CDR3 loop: CASTPWLAGGITYNEQFF.

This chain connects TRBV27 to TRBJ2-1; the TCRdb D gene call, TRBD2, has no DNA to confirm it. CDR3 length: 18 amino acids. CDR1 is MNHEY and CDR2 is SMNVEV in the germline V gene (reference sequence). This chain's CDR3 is CASSLFVLAGASYNEQFF.

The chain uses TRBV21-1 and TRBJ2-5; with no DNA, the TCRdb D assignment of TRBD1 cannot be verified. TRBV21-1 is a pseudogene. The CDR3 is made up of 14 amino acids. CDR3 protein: CASSKSAREETQYF.

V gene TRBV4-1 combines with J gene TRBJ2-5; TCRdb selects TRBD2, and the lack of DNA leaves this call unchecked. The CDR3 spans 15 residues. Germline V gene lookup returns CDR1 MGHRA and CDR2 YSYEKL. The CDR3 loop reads CASSQISGGEETQYF.

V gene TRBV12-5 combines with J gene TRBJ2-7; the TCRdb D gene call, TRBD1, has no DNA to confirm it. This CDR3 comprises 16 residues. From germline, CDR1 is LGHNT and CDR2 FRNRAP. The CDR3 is CASGSPRLRQIYEQYF.

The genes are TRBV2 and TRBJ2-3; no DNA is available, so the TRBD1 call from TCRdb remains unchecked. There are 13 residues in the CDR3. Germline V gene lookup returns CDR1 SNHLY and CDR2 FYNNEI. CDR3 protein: CARAQGRTDTQYF.